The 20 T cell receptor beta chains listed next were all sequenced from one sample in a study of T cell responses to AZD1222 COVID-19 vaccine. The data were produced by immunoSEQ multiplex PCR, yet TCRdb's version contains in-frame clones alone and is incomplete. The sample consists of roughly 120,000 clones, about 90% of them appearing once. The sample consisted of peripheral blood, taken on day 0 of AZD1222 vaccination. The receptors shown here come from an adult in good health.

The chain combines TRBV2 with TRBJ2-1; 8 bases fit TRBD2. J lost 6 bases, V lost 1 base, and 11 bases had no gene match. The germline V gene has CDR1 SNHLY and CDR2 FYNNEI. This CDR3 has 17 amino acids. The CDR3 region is CASSEEVSVSGSNEQFF. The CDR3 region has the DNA TGTGCCAGCAGTGAAGAGGTATCGGTCAGCGGGAGCAATGAGCAGTTCTTC.

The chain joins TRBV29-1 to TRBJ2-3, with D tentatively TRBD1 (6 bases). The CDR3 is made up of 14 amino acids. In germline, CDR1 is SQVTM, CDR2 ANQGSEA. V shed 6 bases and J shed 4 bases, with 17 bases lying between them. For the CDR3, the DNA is TGCAGCGTAGCAGGGGTGCTCTCCGCAGATACGCAGTATTTT. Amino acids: CSVAGVLSADTQYF.

The CDR3 nucleotides are TGTGCCAGCAGTTACGCAGACAGGGTCCAAGGCTACACCTTC. It yields the protein CASSYADRVQGYTF. This chain links TRBV6-5 with TRBJ1-2, with TRBD1 matching over 7 bases. In germline, CDR1 is MNHEY, CDR2 SVGAGI. This CDR3 has 14 residues. After removal of 2 bases from V and 8 bases from J, the junction contained 8 bases not matched to a gene.

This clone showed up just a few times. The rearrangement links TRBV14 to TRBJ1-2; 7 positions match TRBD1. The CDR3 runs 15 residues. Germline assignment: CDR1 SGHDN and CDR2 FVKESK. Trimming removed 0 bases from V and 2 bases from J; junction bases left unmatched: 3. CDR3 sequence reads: CASSQDPGQNYGYTF. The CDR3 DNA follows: TGTGCCAGCAGCCAAGATCCGGGACAGAACTATGGCTACACCTTC.

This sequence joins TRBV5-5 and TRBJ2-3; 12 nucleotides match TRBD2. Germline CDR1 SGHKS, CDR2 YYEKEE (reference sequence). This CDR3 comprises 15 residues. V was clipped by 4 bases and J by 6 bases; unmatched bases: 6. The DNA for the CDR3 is TGTGCCAGCAGCGTGACTAGCGGGAGCGGCGATACGCAGTATTTT. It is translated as CASSVTSGSGDTQYF.

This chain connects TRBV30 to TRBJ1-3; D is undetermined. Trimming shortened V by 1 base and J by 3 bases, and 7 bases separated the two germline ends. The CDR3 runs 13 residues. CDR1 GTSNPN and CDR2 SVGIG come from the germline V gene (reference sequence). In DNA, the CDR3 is TGTGCCTGGAGTGGGGAGGTTGGAAACACCATATATTTT. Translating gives CAWSGEVGNTIYF. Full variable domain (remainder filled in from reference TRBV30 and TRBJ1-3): SQTIHQWPATLVQPVGSPLSLECTVEGTSNPNLYWYRQAAGRGLQLLFYSVGIGQISSEVPQNLSASRPQDRQFILSSKKLLLSDSGFYLCAWSGEVGNTIYFGEGSWLTVV.

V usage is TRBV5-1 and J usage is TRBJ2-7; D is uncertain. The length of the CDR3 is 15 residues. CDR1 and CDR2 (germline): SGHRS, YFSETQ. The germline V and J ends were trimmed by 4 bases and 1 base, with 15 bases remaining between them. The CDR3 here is CASSPPSPRSYEQYF. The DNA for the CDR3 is TGCGCCAGCAGCCCCCCTTCACCGCGTTCCTACGAGCAGTACTTC. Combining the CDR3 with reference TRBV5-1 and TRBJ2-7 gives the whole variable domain KAGVTQTPRYLIKTRGQQVTLSCSPISGHRSVSWYQQTPGQGLQFLFEYFSETQRNKGNFPGRFSGRQFSNSRSEMNVSTLELGDSALYLCASSPPSPRSYEQYFGPGTRLTVT.

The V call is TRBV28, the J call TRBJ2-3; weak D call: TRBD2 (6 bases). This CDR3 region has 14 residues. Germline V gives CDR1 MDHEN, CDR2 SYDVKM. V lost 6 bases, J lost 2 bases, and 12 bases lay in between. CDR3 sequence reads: CASRGSGYTDTQYF. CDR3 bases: TGTGCCAGCAGAGGCAGCGGGTACACAGATACGCAGTATTTT. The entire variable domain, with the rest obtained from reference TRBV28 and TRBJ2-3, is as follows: DVKVTQSSRYLVKRTGEKVFLECVQDMDHENMFWYRQDPGLGLRLIYFSYDVKMKEKGDIPEGYSVSREKKERFSLILESASTNQTSMYLCASRGSGYTDTQYFGPGTRLTVL.

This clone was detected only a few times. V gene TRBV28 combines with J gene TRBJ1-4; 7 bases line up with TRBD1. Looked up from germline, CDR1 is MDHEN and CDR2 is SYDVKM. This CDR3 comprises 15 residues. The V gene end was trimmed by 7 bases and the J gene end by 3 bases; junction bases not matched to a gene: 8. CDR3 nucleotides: TGTGCCAGCATCCCAGGGGGGGCTGCTAATGAAAAACTGTTTTTT. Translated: CASIPGGAANEKLFF.

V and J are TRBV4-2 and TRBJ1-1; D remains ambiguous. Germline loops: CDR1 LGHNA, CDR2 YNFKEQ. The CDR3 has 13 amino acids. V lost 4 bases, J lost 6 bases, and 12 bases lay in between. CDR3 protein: CASSPIDTAEAFF. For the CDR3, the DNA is TGTGCCAGCAGCCCGATTGATACAGCTGAAGCTTTCTTT.

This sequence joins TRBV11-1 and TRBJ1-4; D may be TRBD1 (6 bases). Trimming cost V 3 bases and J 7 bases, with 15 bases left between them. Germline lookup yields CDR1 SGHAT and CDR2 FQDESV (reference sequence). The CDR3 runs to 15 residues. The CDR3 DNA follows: TGTGCCAGCAGCTTTGGGGGGGGCTCGGCTGAAAAACTGTTTTTT. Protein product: CASSFGGGSAEKLFF.

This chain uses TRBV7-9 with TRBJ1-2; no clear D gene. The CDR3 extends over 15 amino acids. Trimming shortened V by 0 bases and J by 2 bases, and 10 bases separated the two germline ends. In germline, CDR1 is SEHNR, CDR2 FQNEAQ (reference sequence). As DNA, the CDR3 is TGTGCCAGCAGCTTAGCCCTGGATCGCAACTATGGCTACACCTTC. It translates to CASSLALDRNYGYTF.

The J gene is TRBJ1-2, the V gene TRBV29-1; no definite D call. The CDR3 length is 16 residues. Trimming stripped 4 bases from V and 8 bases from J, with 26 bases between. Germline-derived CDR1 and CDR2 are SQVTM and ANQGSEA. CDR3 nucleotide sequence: TGCAGCGTTGTCTTTTCGGGCCAGCGAAAATCTCCGGGCTACACCTTC. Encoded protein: CSVVFSGQRKSPGYTF.

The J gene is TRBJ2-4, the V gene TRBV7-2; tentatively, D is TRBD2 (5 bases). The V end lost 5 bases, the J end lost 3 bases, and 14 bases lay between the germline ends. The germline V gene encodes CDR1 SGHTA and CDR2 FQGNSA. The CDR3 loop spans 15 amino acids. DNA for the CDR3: TGTGCCAGCAGCCTAAACATCGGAGGCAAAAACATTCAGTACTTC. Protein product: CASSLNIGGKNIQYF.

CDR3 region: CASSLADGLPSPLHF. The DNA of the CDR3 is TGTGCCAGCAGTTTGGCAGACGGCCTTCCATCACCCCTCCACTTT. J is TRBJ1-6 and V is TRBV27; D gene ambiguous. The germline gives CDR1 MNHEY, CDR2 SMNVEV (reference sequence). V lost 3 bases to trimming and J lost 10 bases, with 16 bases between them. The CDR3 length is 15 residues.

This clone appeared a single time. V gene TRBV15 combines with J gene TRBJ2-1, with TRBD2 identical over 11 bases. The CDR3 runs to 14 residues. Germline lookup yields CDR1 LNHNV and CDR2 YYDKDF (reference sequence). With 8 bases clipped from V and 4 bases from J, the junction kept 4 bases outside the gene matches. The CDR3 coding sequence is TGTGCCACCTCGGGGACTAGCGGATACAATGAGCAGTTCTTC. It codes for CATSGTSGYNEQFF.

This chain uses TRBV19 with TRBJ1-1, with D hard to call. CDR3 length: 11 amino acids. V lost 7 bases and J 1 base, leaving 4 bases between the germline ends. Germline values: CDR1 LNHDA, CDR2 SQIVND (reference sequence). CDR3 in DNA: TGTGCCAGTACCAGGAACACTGAAGCTTTCTTT. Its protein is CASTRNTEAFF.

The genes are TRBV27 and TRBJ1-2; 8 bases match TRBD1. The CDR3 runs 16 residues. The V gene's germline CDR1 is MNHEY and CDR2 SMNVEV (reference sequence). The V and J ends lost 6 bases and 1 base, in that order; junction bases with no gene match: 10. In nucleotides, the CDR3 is TGTGCCAGCAGGCCACCGGGACAGGAGATTAACTATGGCTACACCTTC. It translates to CASRPPGQEINYGYTF.

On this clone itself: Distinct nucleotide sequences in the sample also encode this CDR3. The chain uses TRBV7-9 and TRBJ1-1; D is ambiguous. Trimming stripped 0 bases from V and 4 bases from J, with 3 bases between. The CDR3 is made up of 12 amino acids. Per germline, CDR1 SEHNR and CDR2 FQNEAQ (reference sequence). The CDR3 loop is CASSLAGTEAFF. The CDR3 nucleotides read TGTGCCAGCAGCTTAGCGGGCACTGAAGCTTTCTTT.

CDR3 DNA: TGTGCCAGCAGAGGACAGGGGAATTCACCCCTCCACTTT. It is translated as CASRGQGNSPLHF. The V and J genes are TRBV27 and TRBJ1-6, with 9 bases matching TRBD1. Germline CDR1 MNHEY, CDR2 SMNVEV (reference sequence). This CDR3 contains 13 residues. The junction had 1 base not matched to a gene; V was cut back by 6 bases and J by 7 bases.